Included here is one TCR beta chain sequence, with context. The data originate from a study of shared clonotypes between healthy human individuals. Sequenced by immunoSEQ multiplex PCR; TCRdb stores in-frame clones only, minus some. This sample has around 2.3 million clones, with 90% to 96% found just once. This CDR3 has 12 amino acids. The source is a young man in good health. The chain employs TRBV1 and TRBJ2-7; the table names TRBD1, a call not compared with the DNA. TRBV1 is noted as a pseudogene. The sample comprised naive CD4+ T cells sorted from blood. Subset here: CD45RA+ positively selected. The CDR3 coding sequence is TGCACCAGCAGCCAGACAGGGGACGAGCAGTACTTC. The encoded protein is CTSSQTGDEQYF.